This TCR beta chain is from a study of T cell repertoires in cytomegalovirus infection. Whole-study context: CMV epitopes used comprised recently identified HLA-C-restricted ones and well-studied HLA-B-restricted ones. Public TCR beta signature analysis indicated the presence of both CMV infection and matching HLA type.

Using its own MiXCR run on the reads, TCRdb lists one record per CDR3 protein. Among over 100,000 distinct CDR3 sequences, around 28% were seen once, and the ten largest hold around 80%. For this clonotype: Its antigen is undetermined.

Study results and caveats: Accumulated public TCR beta family frequency recognized individuals carrying CMV together with the relevant HLA.

CDR3 length equals 14 residues. V lost 3 bases and J lost 5, with 11 bases in between. CDR1 LNHDA and CDR2 SQIVND come from the germline V gene (reference sequence). The chain is built from TRBV19 and TRBJ1-5; D is unclear. The sequence derives from a human donor in good health (CMV status not recorded). Some clones in this sample may be carry-over from other donors' samples. The sample here was CD8+ T cells from cultured PBMCs, taken from culture after CMV antigen stimulation. In DNA form, the CDR3 reads TGTGCCAGTAGTATGGGGATGGGAGATCAGCCCCAGCATTTT. It translates to CASSMGMGDQPQHF.